The following is a TCR beta chain sequence with its context. One junction end does not reproduce the germline sequence, and a read error may be involved. There are 16 residues in the CDR3. Germline CDR1 and CDR2: SSHAT and FNYEAQ (reference sequence). How the authors handled the data: Amplification with reference gene primers provided the estimates of nucleated cell counts. TCRdb's table, derived via immunoSEQ multiplex PCR, lists solely in-frame clones and lacks some. D and trimming were read from the DNA, whereas the V and J calls and clone size are those reported in that table. The table has 100,000 to 150,000 clones, around 83% seen once. These data are taken from a study of blood T cell repertoires in COVID-19. Study-wide background: Samples representing acute and convalescent COVID-19 were sourced from the United States, Italy and Spain. PBMCs, B-cell-depleted T cells, or T cells provided the cDNA or gDNA that made up the material.

This sequence was found in an older man with active or convalescent COVID-19. The sequenced material came from peripheral blood. V gene TRBV7-7 combines with J gene TRBJ2-5; 8 bases fit TRBD1. The CDR3 coding sequence is TGTGCTAGCAGCTTAGTCCCCGGACAGGGTGCAGAGACCCAGTACTTC. It yields the protein CASSLVPGQGAETQYF.